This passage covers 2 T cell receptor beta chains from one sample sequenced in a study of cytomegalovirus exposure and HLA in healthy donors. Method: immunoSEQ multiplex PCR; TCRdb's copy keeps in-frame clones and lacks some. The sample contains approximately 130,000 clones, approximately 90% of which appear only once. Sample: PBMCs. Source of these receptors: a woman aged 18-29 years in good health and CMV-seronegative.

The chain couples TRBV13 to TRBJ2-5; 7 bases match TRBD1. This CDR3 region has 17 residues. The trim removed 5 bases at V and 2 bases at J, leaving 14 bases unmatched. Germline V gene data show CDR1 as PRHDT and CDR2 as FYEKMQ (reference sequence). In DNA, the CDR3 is TGTGCCAGCAGCCCCGGCGAGGGGGCGCCCCCACAAGAGACCCAGTACTTC. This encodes CASSPGEGAPPQETQYF.

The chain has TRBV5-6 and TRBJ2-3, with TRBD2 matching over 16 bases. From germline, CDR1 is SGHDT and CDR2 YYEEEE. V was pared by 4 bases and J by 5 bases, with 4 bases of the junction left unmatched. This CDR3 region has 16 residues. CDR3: CASSGTSGRAGDTQYF. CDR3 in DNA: TGTGCCAGCAGCGGGACTAGCGGGAGGGCCGGAGATACGCAGTATTTT.